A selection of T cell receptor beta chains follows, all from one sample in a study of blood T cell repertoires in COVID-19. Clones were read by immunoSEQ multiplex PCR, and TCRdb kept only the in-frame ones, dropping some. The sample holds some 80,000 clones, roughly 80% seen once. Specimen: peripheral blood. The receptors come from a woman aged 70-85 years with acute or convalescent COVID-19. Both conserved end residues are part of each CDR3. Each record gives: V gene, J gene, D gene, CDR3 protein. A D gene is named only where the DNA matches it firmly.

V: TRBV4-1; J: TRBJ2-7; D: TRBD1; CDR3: CASSQGDRASYEQYF
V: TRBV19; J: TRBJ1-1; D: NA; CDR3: CASSPRRVTEAFF
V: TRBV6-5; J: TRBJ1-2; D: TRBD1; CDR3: CASSPRTGPYGYTF
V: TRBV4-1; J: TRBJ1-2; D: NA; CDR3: CASSHHREANYGYTF
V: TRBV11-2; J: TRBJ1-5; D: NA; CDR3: CASSLSGNQPQHF
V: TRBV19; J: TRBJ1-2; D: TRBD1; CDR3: CASSRPGQVGYTF
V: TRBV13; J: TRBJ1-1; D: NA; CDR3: CASRTDRNTEAFF
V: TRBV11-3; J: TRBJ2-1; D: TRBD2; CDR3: CASSLRTSGSTYNEQFF
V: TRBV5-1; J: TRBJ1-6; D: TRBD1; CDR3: CASSAGQGLPYLNSPLHF
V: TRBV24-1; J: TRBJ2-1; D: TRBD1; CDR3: CATSDPGQHSYNEQFF
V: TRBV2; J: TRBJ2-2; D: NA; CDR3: CASSGRSSAIGELFF
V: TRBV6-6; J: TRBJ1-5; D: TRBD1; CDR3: CASSPSRDRVQPQHF
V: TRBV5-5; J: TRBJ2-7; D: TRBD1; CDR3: CASSLTTGTVYEQYF
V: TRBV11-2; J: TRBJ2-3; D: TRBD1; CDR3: CASSLQGSTDTQYF